Listed here are 25 T cell receptor beta chains from one sample, sequenced in a study of human T cells and chemical hapten exposure. A single record per CDR3 protein comes from TCRdb applying MiXCR to the RACE reads. Of some 110,000 distinct CDR3 sequences in the sample, over 9% were seen once. The time point is: patch test 3, about 24 weeks after DPC sensitization. As for treatment: therapeutic diphenylcyclopropenone sensitization with weekly scalp DPC. The sequenced sample was whole blood, obtained in connection with sensitization to the hapten diphenylcyclopropenone (DPC). These receptors were obtained from a woman in her fifties or sixties with alopecia areata. Some clones in this sample may be carry-over from other donors' samples.

This clonotype was counted only a few times. V gene TRBV11-2 combines with J gene TRBJ1-4, with D perhaps matching TRBD1 (5 bases). Trimming cost V 7 bases and J 2 bases, with 8 bases left between them. This CDR3 is 13 amino acids long. CDR1 is SGHAT and CDR2 is FQNNGV in the germline V gene. The CDR3 region has the DNA TGTGCCAGCAAACAGGCCACTAATGAAAAACTGTTTTTT. Translated, it gives CASKQATNEKLFF.

The V gene is TRBV11-2, the J gene TRBJ2-7; 11 bases line up with TRBD1. The CDR3 loop spans 15 amino acids. Trimming cost V 5 bases and J 2 bases; bases outside gene matches: 5. Germline CDR1 reads SGHAT; CDR2 reads FQNNGV. DNA of the CDR3: TGTGCCAGCAGCCGGGGACAGGGGGGCCCCTACGAGCAGTACTTC. Translating gives CASSRGQGGPYEQYF.

This clonotype was found a few times. This rearrangement joins TRBV6-2 or TRBV6-3 to TRBJ2-1, with 10 bases aligning to TRBD2. J lost 5 bases, V lost 6 bases, and 10 bases had no gene match. CDR3 length: 16 residues. Germline assignment: CDR1 MNHEY and CDR2 SVGEGT. The CDR3 DNA is TGTGCCAGCAGCCGACCGGAACTAGCGGGGAACAATGAGCAGTTCTTC. Encoded protein: CASSRPELAGNNEQFF.

This clonotype occurred a few times. The rearrangement joins TRBV12-3 or TRBV12-4 to TRBJ2-3; D is unresolved. V lost 5 bases to trimming and J lost 6 bases, with 9 bases between them. The CDR3 is made up of 12 amino acids. CDR3 bases: TGTGCCAGCAGTCCAGCTCAGGATACGCAGTATTTT. Residues: CASSPAQDTQYF.

This clonotype was seen only a few times. Here the CDR3 reads CSAARRRSNQPQHF. CDR3 DNA: TGCAGTGCCGCGAGACGGAGAAGCAATCAGCCCCAGCATTTT. The chain recombines TRBV20-1 with TRBJ1-5, with no clear D. Trimming stripped 6 bases from V and 1 base from J, with 13 bases between. From germline, CDR1 is DFQATT and CDR2 SNEGSKA (reference sequence). The CDR3 covers 14 residues.

This clonotype was found many times. The gene calls are TRBV6-5 and TRBJ2-5; D may be TRBD1 or TRBD2 (5 bases each). In germline, CDR1 is MNHEY, CDR2 SVGAGI. The CDR3 is made up of 13 amino acids. Trimming took 5 bases from V and 4 from J, leaving 11 bases between them. For the CDR3, the DNA is TGTGCCAGCAGTATGGGACCGGGAGAGACCCAGTACTTC. Amino acid sequence: CASSMGPGETQYF.

This clonotype appeared many times. This chain uses TRBV7-2 with TRBJ1-1, with D possibly being TRBD1 (5 bases). Germline values: CDR1 SGHTA, CDR2 FQGNSA. The CDR3 contains 14 residues. Trimming left V 3 bases short and J 3 bases short, with 11 bases between. CDR3 amino acids: CASSLSREYTEAFF. As DNA, the CDR3 is TGTGCCAGCAGCTTGTCCAGGGAGTACACTGAAGCTTTCTTT.

This clonotype has a count of ten or more. This chain links TRBV27 with TRBJ1-5; D is possibly TRBD1 (5 bases). CDR1 is MNHEY and CDR2 is SMNVEV in the germline V gene (reference sequence). V was trimmed by 4 bases and J by 7 bases, leaving 11 bases between them. The CDR3 is 13 residues long. Written as DNA, the CDR3 is TGTGCCAGCAGTTGGGGGGTTGGCCAGCCCCAGCATTTT. This translates into CASSWGVGQPQHF.

This clonotype was detected only a few times. The genes are TRBV7-2 and TRBJ2-5; 9 bases are shared with TRBD2. V lost 4 bases to trimming and J lost 5 bases; unmatched junction nucleotides: 8. Germline loops: CDR1 SGHTA, CDR2 FQGNSA. The CDR3 is 15 residues long. In DNA, the CDR3 is TGTGCCAGCAGCTGGACTGCGGGAGGGGCGGAGACCCAGTACTTC. Its translation: CASSWTAGGAETQYF.

This sequence joins TRBV7-6 and TRBJ1-3; D unresolved. Trimming removed 0 bases from V and 1 base from J, with 13 bases in between. The CDR3 is 17 amino acids. The germline V gene encodes CDR1 SGHVS and CDR2 FNYEAQ. CDR3 in amino acids: CASSLAFGSRSGNTIYF. DNA for the CDR3: TGTGCCAGCAGCTTAGCTTTCGGCAGCCGTTCTGGAAACACCATATATTTT.

The V and J genes are TRBV12-3 or TRBV12-4 and TRBJ2-2, with 8 bases fitting TRBD2. The CDR3 has 15 amino acids. Germline trimming cut 4 bases from V and 4 bases from J; bases unmatched to any gene: 5. CDR3 in amino acids: CASSWSGSGTGELFF. CDR3 bases: TGTGCCAGCAGTTGGAGCGGGAGTGGCACCGGGGAGCTGTTTTTT.

This clonotype was seen only a few times. The rearrangement joins TRBV11-1 to TRBJ1-1; D is unclear. V was clipped by 4 bases and J by 3 bases, with 9 bases between them. The CDR3 is made up of 13 amino acids. Germline assignment: CDR1 SGHAT and CDR2 FQDESV (reference sequence). This CDR3 reads CASSSVSDTEAFF. CDR3 bases: TGTGCCAGCAGCTCAGTGTCAGACACTGAAGCTTTCTTT.

This chain links TRBV29-1 with TRBJ2-7; the match to TRBD2 covers 7 bases. After removal of 3 bases from V and 5 bases from J, the junction contained 10 bases not matched to a gene. The CDR3 sequence is 14 residues long. Germline V gene lookup returns CDR1 SQVTM and CDR2 ANQGSEA. The chain's CDR3 is CSVEGWQGGNEQYF. For the CDR3, the DNA is TGCAGCGTTGAGGGTTGGCAGGGAGGGAACGAGCAGTACTTC.

This clonotype was counted between two and nine times. This CDR3 is CASSERSLNQPQHF. In DNA, the CDR3 is TGTGCCAGCAGTGAACGGTCCCTGAATCAGCCCCAGCATTTT. V is TRBV6-1 and J is TRBJ1-5; D ambiguous. The CDR3 loop spans 14 amino acids. Germline V CDR1 and CDR2: MNHNS, SASEGT. The V and J ends lost 2 bases and 4 bases respectively, with 9 bases between them.

This clonotype appeared once. The chain carries TRBV2 and TRBJ2-7; 11 bases are a match to TRBD2. The ends lost 1 base at V and 3 bases at J; junction bases unmatched: 2. Per germline, CDR1 SNHLY and CDR2 FYNNEI. CDR3 length: 15 residues. The CDR3 bases are TGTGCCAGCAGTGAAGGGACTAGCGGGTTCTACGAGCAGTACTTC. Residues: CASSEGTSGFYEQYF.

The chain is built from TRBV11-2 and TRBJ1-3; D is perhaps TRBD1 (6 bases). V was cut by 5 bases and J by 8 bases, with 13 bases left in between. Germline-derived CDR1 and CDR2 are SGHAT and FQNNGV. The CDR3 has 13 amino acids. CDR3 sequence reads: CASSPYRDDTIYF. CDR3 coding DNA: TGTGCCAGCAGCCCCTACAGGGATGACACCATATATTTT.

The chain couples TRBV6-5 to TRBJ2-3; possibly TRBD1 or TRBD2 for D (5 bases each). The V and J ends lost 2 bases and 2 bases respectively, with 11 bases between them. This CDR3 contains 15 residues. From germline, CDR1 is MNHEY and CDR2 SVGAGI. The CDR3 spells CASSYNLGTTDTQYF. DNA for the CDR3: TGTGCCAGCAGTTACAACCTAGGGACCACAGATACGCAGTATTTT.

This clonotype has just a few counts. V is TRBV6-4 and J is TRBJ1-1; perhaps TRBD1 as D (6 bases). Germline CDR1 MRHNA, CDR2 SNTAGT. Trimming took off 6 bases at V and 1 base at J, with 6 bases between the two ends. The length of the CDR3 is 12 residues. Here the CDR3 DNA reads TGTGCCAGCAGGGACAGGAACACTGAAGCTTTCTTT. Residues: CASRDRNTEAFF.

The table lists this clonotype with a few counts. The rearrangement joins TRBV6-6 to TRBJ2-7; D might be TRBD1 (5 bases). This CDR3 has 15 amino acids. Germline CDR1 is MNHNY and CDR2 is SVGAGI (reference sequence). Between the trimmed V and J ends, which lost 0 bases and 5 bases, there was a span of 14 bases. Written as DNA, the CDR3 is TGTGCCAGCAGTTACTCCCCCGGGCAGGGTGACGAGCAGTACTTC. Translation gives CASSYSPGQGDEQYF.

The chain joins TRBV20-1 to TRBJ1-4, with D unresolved. V lost 3 bases and J 7 bases, leaving 9 bases between the germline ends. The V gene's germline CDR1 is DFQATT and CDR2 SNEGSKA (reference sequence). The CDR3 sequence is 12 residues long. The DNA for the CDR3 is TGCAGTGCTAGGGATCCGATTGAAAAACTGTTTTTT. This gives the protein CSARDPIEKLFF.

Only a few counts were recorded for this clonotype. The rearrangement uses TRBV29-1 and TRBJ2-1; D gene uncertain. The CDR3 extends over 17 amino acids. CDR1 and CDR2 (germline): SQVTM, ANQGSEA. Trimming pared 1 base from V and 0 bases from J, leaving 16 bases between. CDR3 sequence (DNA): TGCAGCGTTGAAGGCCCGACGGTGGGTAGCTCCTACAATGAGCAGTTCTTC. Encoded protein: CSVEGPTVGSSYNEQFF.

V is TRBV5-1 and J is TRBJ2-7, with 12 bases identical to TRBD2. This CDR3 comprises 15 residues. Trimming at V came to 0 bases and at J to 4 bases, leaving 2 bases not matched to a gene. Germline CDR1 is SGHRS and CDR2 is YFSETQ. The CDR3 sequence is CASSLASGGAYEQYF. The CDR3 nucleotides read TGCGCCAGCAGCTTGGCTAGCGGGGGGGCTTACGAGCAGTACTTC.

This clonotype occurred many times. The genes are TRBV13 and TRBJ2-3; 10 bases align to TRBD2. This CDR3 comprises 15 residues. The germline V gene encodes CDR1 PRHDT and CDR2 FYEKMQ (reference sequence). The V gene end was trimmed by 0 bases and the J gene end by 5 bases; junction bases not matched to a gene: 2. The CDR3 DNA is TGTGCCAGCAGCTTAGGCAAGCGGGAGGGAGATACGCAGTATTTT. It specifies CASSLGKREGDTQYF. Full variable domain (rest looked up from reference TRBV13 and TRBJ2-3): AAGVIQSPRHLIKEKRETATLKCYPIPRHDTVYWYQQGPGQDPQFLISFYEKMQSDKGSIPDRFSAQQFSDYHSELNMSSLELGDSALYFCASSLGKREGDTQYFGPGTRLTVL.

This clonotype was seen only a few times. The chain recombines TRBV12-5 with TRBJ2-5; D uncertain. From germline, CDR1 is LGHNT and CDR2 FRNRAP. The V gene lost 4 bases and the J gene lost 2 bases, with 14 bases spanning the gap. This CDR3 is built from 15 residues. The CDR3 is CASGSEDGRQETQYF. The CDR3 bases are TGTGCTAGTGGTTCCGAGGACGGTCGGCAAGAGACCCAGTACTTC.

This clonotype was observed a few times. The chain uses TRBV13 and TRBJ2-5; D is possibly TRBD1 (6 bases). V shed 8 bases and J shed 2 bases, with 12 bases lying between them. CDR1 is PRHDT, CDR2 FYEKMQ, per germline (reference sequence). CDR3 size: 13 residues. CDR3 in DNA: TGTGCCAGCTCCAGGGGTCGGCAAGAGACCCAGTACTTC. This sequence encodes CASSRGRQETQYF.